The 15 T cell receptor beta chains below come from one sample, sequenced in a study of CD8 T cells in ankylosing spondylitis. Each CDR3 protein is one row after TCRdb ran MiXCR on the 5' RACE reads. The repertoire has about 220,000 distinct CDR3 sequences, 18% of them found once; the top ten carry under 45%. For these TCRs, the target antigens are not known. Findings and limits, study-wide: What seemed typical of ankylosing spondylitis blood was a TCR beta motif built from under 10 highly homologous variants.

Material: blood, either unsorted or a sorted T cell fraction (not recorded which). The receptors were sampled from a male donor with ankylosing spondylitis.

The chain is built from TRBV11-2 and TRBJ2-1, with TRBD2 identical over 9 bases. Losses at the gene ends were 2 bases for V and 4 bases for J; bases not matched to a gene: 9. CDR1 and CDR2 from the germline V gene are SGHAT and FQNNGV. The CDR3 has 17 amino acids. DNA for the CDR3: TGTGCCAGCAGCTTACGGCCTAGCGGGGAACCTTACAATGAGCAGTTCTTC. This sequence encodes CASSLRPSGEPYNEQFF.

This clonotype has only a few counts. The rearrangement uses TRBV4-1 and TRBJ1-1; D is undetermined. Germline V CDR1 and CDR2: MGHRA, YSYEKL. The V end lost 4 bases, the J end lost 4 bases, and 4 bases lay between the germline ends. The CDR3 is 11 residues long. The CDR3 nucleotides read TGCGCCAGCAGCCGCTCCACTGAAGCTTTCTTT. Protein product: CASSRSTEAFF.

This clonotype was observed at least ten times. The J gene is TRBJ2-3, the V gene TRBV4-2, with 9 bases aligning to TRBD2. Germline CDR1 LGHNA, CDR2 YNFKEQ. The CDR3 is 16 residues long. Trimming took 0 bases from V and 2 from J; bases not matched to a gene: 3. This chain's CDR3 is CASSQDPSGNTDTQYF. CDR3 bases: TGTGCCAGCAGCCAAGATCCTAGCGGGAACACAGATACGCAGTATTTT.

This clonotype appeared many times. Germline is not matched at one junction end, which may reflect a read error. The CDR3 here is CASSFGPNTEAFF. In DNA form, the CDR3 reads TGTGCTAGCAGCTTCGGACCTAACACTGAAGCTTTCTTT. The chain carries TRBV7-7 and TRBJ1-1, with D hard to call. CDR3 length: 13 residues. From germline, CDR1 is SSHAT and CDR2 FNYEAQ (reference sequence).

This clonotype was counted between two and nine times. CDR3: CASSQEGLARTGELFF. The CDR3 nucleotides read TGCGCCAGCAGCCAAGAAGGGCTAGCGCGGACCGGGGAGCTGTTTTTT. The chain is built from TRBV4-3 and TRBJ2-2; weak D call: TRBD2 (6 bases). V was shortened by 0 bases and J by 5 bases, with 13 bases between the two germline ends. This CDR3 comprises 16 residues. Germline assignment: CDR1 LGHNA and CDR2 YSLEER.

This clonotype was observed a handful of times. In DNA, the CDR3 is TGTGCCAGCAGTGAGGGTATCGCAGATACGCAGTATTTT. Translating gives CASSEGIADTQYF. The chain links TRBV6-4 to TRBJ2-3, with D unclear. The CDR3 runs to 13 residues. Per the germline V gene, CDR1 is MRHNA and CDR2 is SNTAGT. Trimming took 3 bases from V and 4 from J, leaving 8 bases between them.

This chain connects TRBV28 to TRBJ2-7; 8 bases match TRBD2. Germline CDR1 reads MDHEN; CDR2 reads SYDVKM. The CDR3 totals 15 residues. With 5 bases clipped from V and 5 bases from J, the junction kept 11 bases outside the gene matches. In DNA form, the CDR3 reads TGTGCCAGCAGTCCCGGGACTAGGGTAGGAGACGAGCAGTACTTC. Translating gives CASSPGTRVGDEQYF. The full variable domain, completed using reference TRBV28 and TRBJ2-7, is DVKVTQSSRYLVKRTGEKVFLECVQDMDHENMFWYRQDPGLGLRLIYFSYDVKMKEKGDIPEGYSVSREKKERFSLILESASTNQTSMYLCASSPGTRVGDEQYFGPGTRLTVT.

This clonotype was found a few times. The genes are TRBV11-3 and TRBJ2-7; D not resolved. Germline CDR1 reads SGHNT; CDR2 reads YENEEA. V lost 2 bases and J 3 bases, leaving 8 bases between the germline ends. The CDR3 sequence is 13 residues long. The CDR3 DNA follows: TGTGCCAGCAGCTTATATGGATTCTACGAGCAGTACTTC. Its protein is CASSLYGFYEQYF. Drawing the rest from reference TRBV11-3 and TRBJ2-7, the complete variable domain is EAGVVQSPRYKIIEKKQPVAFWCNPISGHNTLYWYLQNLGQGPELLIRYENEEAVDDSQLPKDRFSAERLKGVDSTLKIQPAELGDSAVYLCASSLYGFYEQYFGPGTRLTVT.

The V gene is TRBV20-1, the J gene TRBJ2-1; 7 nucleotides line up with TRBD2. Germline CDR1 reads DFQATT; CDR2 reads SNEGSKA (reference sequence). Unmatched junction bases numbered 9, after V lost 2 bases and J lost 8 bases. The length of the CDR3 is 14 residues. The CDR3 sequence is CSARLAGAFDEQFF. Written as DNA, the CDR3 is TGCAGTGCTAGATTGGCGGGAGCCTTCGATGAGCAGTTCTTC.

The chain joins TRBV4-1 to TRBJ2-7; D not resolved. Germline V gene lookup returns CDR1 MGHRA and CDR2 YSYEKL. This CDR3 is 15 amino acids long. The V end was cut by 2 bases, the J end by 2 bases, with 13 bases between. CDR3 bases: TGCGCCAGCAGCCAACTACATACTGTCCCCTACGAGCAGTACTTC. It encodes CASSQLHTVPYEQYF.

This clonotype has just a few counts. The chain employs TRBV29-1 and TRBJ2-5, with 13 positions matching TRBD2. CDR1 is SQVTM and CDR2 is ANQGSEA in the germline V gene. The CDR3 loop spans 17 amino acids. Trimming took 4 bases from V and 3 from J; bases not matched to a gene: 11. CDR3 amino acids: CSVAGDNGLAGEETQYF. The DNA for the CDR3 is TGCAGCGTTGCGGGGGACAACGGACTAGCGGGAGAAGAGACCCAGTACTTC.

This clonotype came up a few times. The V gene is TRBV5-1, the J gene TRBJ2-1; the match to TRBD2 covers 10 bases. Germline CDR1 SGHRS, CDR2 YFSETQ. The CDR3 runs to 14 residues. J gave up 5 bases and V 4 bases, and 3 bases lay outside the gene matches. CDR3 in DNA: TGCGCCAGCAGCACCGGACTAGCGGACAATGAGCAGTTCTTC. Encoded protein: CASSTGLADNEQFF.

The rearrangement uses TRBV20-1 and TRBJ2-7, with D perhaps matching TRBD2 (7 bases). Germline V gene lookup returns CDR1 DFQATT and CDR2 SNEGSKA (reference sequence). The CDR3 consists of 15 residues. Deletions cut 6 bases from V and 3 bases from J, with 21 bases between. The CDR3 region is CSAKHPRGLLYEQYF. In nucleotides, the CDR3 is TGCAGTGCCAAACACCCCAGGGGACTACTCTACGAGCAGTACTTC.

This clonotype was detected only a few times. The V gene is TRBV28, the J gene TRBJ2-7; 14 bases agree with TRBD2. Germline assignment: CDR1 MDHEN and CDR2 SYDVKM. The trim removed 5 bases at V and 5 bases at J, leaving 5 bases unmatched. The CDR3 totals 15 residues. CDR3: CASSPRGLAGDEQYF. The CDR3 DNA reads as TGTGCCAGCAGTCCAAGGGGACTAGCGGGAGACGAGCAGTACTTC.

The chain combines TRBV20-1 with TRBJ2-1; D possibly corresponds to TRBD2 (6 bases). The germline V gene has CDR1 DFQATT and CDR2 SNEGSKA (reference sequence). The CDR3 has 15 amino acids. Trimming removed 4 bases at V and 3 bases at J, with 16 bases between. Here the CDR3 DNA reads TGCAGTGCTACCCCCGATAGCGGCTTCTACAATGAGCAGTTCTTC. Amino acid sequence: CSATPDSGFYNEQFF.